The rows below give T cell receptor beta chains drawn from one sample of a study of blood T cell repertoires in COVID-19. Here immunoSEQ multiplex PCR was the method, and the copy in TCRdb shows in-frame clones only, minus some. The table records about 220,000 clones, about 87% of them present only once. Source material: PBMCs or T cells enriched from blood (not recorded which). The receptor source for this set is a woman aged 25 to 45 who had recovered from COVID-19. Both conserved end residues are trimmed from each CDR3. Clone size is stated in some rows and not others, as once, few, many or a class when expanded.

size: -; V: TRBV7-2; CDR3: ASSFSGGSYNEQF
size: -; V: TRBV12-3/TRBV12-4; CDR3: ASSLGANEQF
size: few; V: TRBV5-5; CDR3: ASSLLGLAYDYEQY
size: -; V: TRBV6-9; CDR3: ASSSGGTSGGPPYNEQF
size: -; V: TRBV6-2/TRBV6-3; CDR3: ASSYTPTGYPTGELF
size: -; V: TRBV5-1; CDR3: ASSSGTGKNIQY
size: -; V: TRBV10-3; CDR3: AIKGDRDYGYT
size: -; V: TRBV2; CDR3: ASKLVRTNTGELF
size: -; V: TRBV4-2; CDR3: ASSQVVVSNRGGTEAF
size: -; V: TRBV9; CDR3: ASSEGQSTNEKLF
size: -; V: TRBV9; CDR3: ASSPRGTGVLGYT
size: -; V: TRBV27; CDR3: ASSPQGMGNSPLH
size: -; V: TRBV5-8; CDR3: ASTRTRTAYGYT
size: -; V: TRBV10-3; CDR3: AISEWDRWSNQPQH
size: -; V: TRBV10-3; CDR3: AISEVQGDYGYT
size: -; V: TRBV7-9; CDR3: ASSLGLAGDNEQF
size: -; V: TRBV25-1; CDR3: ASSDQTSKQETQY
size: -; V: TRBV14; CDR3: ASSQGWLAGGISYNEQF
size: -; V: TRBV27; CDR3: ASSSRGRGSYNEQF
size: -; V: TRBV29-1; CDR3: SVELAVTDTQY
size: -; V: TRBV9; CDR3: ASSDNSGPGGYT
size: -; V: TRBV7-6; CDR3: ASSLEADSETQY
size: -; V: TRBV7-9; CDR3: ASSITGTGNTIY
size: -; V: TRBV19; CDR3: ASSPGTDTEAF
size: -; V: TRBV19; CDR3: ASTGDRTTGNTIY
size: -; V: TRBV7-6; CDR3: ASSAEGAGTEAF
size: -; V: TRBV2; CDR3: ASSGSTSGYEQY
size: -; V: TRBV2; CDR3: ASRRILDTEAF
size: -; V: TRBV15; CDR3: ATSNPGYDYGYT
size: -; V: TRBV13; CDR3: ASSLGQGRTEAF
size: -; V: TRBV5-3; CDR3: ARSLGHPDRVGGYT